The following is a T cell receptor (beta chain) sequence with its context. The sample belongs to a study of blood T cell repertoires in COVID-19. The wider study: Sample material is recorded as cDNA or gDNA derived from T cells, B-cell-depleted T cells, or PBMCs.

Methods used by the authors: How many nucleated cells were present was estimated from reference gene primer amplification. Some clones are missing from TCRdb's copy, which holds only in-frame ones; the method was immunoSEQ multiplex PCR. V and J calls and clone size follow that table, whereas D and trimming were derived from the DNA. The sample records about 110,000 clones, approximately 65% being singletons. The ends lost 4 bases at V and 1 base at J; junction bases unmatched: 1. There are 13 residues in the CDR3. Looked up from germline, CDR1 is SGHNT and CDR2 is YYREEE (reference sequence). The sequence derives from a woman aged 55-75 years with acute or convalescent COVID-19. This chain connects TRBV5-4 to TRBJ1-1; 7 bases map to TRBD1. The sample consisted of peripheral blood. CDR3 nucleotides: TGTGCCAGCAGCGGGGACAGGAACACTGAAGCTTTCTTT. It codes for CASSGDRNTEAFF.